The next 3 T cell receptor beta chains were all read from a single sample in a study of blood T cell repertoires in COVID-19. Only in-frame clones appear in the TCRdb table, and some are missing; sequencing was by immunoSEQ multiplex PCR. The table records under 250,000 clones, around 87% of them present only once. Sequenced material: peripheral blood. The receptors originated from a woman in her seventies with active or convalescent COVID-19.

This sequence joins TRBV28 and TRBJ2-3, with D maybe TRBD2 (6 bases). Trimming removed 8 bases at V and 11 bases at J, with 23 bases between. The germline V gene has CDR1 MDHEN and CDR2 SYDVKM. This CDR3 comprises 14 residues. The CDR3 nucleotides read TGTGCCAGCTCGGCGGGGCAGAACGCAGGAGGGCAGTATTTT. Its translation: CASSAGQNAGGQYF. The full variable domain, completed using reference TRBV28 and TRBJ2-3, is DVKVTQSSRYLVKRTGEKVFLECVQDMDHENMFWYRQDPGLGLRLIYFSYDVKMKEKGDIPEGYSVSREKKERFSLILESASTNQTSMYLCASSAGQNAGGQYFGPGTRLTVL.

Details on this clone: Other DNA variants within this sample encode the same CDR3. The V and J genes are TRBV5-6 and TRBJ1-5, with D maybe TRBD1 (5 bases). CDR3 size: 15 residues. V dropped 0 bases and J dropped 6 bases, with 13 bases sitting between them. CDR1 SGHDT and CDR2 YYEEEE come from the germline V gene. For the CDR3, the DNA is TGTGCCAGCAGCTTGGATAGGGGTAGGGGTCAGCCCCAGCATTTT. This translates into CASSLDRGRGQPQHF.

V is TRBV13 and J is TRBJ1-3, with 10 bases aligning to TRBD1. There are 15 residues in the CDR3. J was trimmed by 8 bases and V by 5 bases; bases with no gene match: 9. Germline lookup yields CDR1 PRHDT and CDR2 FYEKMQ (reference sequence). The CDR3 here is CASSPVPGQGHTIYF. In nucleotides, the CDR3 is TGTGCCAGCAGCCCGGTCCCGGGACAGGGGCACACCATATATTTT.